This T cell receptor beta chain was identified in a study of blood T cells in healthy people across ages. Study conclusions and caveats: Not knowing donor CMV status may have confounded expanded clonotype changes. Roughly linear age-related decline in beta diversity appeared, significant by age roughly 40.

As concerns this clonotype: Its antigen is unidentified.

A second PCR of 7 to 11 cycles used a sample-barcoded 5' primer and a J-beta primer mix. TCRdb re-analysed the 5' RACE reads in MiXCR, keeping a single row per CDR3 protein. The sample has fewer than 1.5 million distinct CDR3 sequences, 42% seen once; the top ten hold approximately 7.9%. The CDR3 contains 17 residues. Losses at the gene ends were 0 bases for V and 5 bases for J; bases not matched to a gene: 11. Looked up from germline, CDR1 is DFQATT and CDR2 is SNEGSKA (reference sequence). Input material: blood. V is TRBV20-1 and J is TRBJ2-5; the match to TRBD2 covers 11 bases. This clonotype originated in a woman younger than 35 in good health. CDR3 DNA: TGCAGTGCTAGAGATCTCAGGGTAGCGGGGGGGCTTGAGACCCAGTACTTC. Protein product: CSARDLRVAGGLETQYF.